This T cell receptor beta chain was observed in a study of T cell changes during pregnancy in multiple sclerosis. The germline V gene has CDR1 SGHRS and CDR2 YFSETQ. The CDR3 is made up of 17 amino acids. V lost 1 base and J lost 5; bases outside the gene matches: 13. Some clones are missing from TCRdb's copy, which holds only in-frame ones; the method was immunoSEQ multiplex PCR. The sample carries about 100,000 clones, around 92% recorded once. The source material was peripheral blood, sampled in the third trimester of pregnancy. This receptor was obtained from a female donor in good health, enrolled as a control in a pregnancy study. The gene calls are TRBV5-1 and TRBJ2-5, with 8 bases that match TRBD2. CDR3 protein: CASSLSLAGPGSETQYF. As DNA, the CDR3 is TGCGCCAGCAGCTTGAGTCTAGCGGGCCCAGGGTCGGAGACCCAGTACTTC.